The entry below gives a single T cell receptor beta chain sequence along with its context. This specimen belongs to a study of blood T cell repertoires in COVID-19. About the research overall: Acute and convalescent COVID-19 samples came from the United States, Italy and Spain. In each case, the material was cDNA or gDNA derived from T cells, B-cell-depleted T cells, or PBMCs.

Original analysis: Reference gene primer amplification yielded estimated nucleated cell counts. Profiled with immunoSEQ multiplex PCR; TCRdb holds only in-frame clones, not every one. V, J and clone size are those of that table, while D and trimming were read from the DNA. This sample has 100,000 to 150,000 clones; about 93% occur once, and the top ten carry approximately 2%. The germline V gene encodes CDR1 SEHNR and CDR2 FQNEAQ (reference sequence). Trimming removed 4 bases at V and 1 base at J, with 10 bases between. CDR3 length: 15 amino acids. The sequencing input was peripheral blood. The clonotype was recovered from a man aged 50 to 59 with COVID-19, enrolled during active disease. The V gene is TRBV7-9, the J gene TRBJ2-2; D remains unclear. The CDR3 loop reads CASSSIVRNTGELFF. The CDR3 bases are TGTGCCAGCAGCTCGATAGTAAGGAACACCGGGGAGCTGTTTTTT.